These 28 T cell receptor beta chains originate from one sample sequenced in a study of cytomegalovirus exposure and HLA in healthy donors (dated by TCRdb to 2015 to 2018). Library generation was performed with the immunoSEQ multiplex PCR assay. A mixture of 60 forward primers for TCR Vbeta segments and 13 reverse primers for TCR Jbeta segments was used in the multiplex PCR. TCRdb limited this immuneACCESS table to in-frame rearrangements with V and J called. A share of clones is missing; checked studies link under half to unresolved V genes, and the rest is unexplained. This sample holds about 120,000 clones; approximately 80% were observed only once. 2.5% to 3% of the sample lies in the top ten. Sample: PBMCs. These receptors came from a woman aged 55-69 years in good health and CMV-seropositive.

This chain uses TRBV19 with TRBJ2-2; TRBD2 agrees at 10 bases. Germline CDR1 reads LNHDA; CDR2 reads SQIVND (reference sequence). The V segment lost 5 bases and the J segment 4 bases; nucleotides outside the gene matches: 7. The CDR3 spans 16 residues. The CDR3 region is CASSLPPSGSTGELFF. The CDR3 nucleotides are TGTGCCAGTAGTTTACCCCCTAGCGGGAGCACCGGGGAGCTGTTTTTT.

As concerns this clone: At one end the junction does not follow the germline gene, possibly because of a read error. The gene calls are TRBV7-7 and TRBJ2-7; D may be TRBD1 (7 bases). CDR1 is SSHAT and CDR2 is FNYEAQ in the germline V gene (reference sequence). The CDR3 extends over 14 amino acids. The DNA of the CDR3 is TGTGCTAGCAGCCGCGGGACAGTGGGCTACGAGCAGTACTTC. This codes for CASSRGTVGYEQYF.

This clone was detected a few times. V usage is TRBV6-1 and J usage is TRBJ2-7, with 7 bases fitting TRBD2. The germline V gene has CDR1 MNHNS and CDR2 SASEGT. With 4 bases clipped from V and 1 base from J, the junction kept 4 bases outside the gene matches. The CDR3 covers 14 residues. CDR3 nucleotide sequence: TGTGCCAGCAGTGGGACCGGGGGGTCCTACGAGCAGTACTTC. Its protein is CASSGTGGSYEQYF.

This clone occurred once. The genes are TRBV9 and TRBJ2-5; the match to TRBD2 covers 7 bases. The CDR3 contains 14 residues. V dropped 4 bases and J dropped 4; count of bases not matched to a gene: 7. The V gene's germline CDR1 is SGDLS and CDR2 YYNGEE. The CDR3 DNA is TGTGCCAGCAGCCGCGGGGGAGCAGTAGAGACCCAGTACTTC. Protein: CASSRGGAVETQYF. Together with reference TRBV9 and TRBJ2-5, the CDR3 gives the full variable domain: DSGVTQTPKHLITATGQRVTLRCSPRSGDLSVYWYQQSLDQGLQFLIQYYNGEERAKGNILERFSAQQFPDLHSELNLSSLELGDSALYFCASSRGGAVETQYFGPGTRLLVL.

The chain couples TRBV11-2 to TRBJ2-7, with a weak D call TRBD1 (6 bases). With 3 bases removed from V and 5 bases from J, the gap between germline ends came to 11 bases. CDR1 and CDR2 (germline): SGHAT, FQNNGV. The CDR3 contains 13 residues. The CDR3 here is CASSFDRRNEQYF. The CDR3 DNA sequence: TGTGCCAGCAGCTTCGACAGGCGGAACGAGCAGTACTTC.

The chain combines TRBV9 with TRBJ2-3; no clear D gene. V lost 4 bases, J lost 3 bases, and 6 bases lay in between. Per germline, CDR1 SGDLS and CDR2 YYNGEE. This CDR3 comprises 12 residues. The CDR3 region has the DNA TGTGCCAGCAGCACAATTACAGATACGCAGTATTTT. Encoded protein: CASSTITDTQYF.

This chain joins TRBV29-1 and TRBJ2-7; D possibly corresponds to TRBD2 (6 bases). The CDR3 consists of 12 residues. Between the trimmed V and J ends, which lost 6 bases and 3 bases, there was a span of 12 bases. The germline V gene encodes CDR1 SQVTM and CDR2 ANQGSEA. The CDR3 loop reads CSVEGLSYEQYF. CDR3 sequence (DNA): TGCAGCGTGGAGGGACTGAGCTACGAGCAGTACTTC.

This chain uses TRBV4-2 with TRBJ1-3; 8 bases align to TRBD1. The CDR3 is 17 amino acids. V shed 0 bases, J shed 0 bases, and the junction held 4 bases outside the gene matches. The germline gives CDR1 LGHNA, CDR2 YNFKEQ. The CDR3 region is CASSQDGTGLSGNTIYF. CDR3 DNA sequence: TGTGCCAGCAGCCAAGACGGGACAGGCCTCTCTGGAAACACCATATATTTT.

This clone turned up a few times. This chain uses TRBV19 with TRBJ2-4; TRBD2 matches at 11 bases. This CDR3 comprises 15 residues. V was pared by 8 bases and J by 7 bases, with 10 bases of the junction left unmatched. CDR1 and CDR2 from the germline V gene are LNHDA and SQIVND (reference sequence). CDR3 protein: CASRAGLAGSNIQYF. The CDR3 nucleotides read TGTGCCAGTCGGGCTGGACTAGCGGGCTCTAACATTCAGTACTTC.

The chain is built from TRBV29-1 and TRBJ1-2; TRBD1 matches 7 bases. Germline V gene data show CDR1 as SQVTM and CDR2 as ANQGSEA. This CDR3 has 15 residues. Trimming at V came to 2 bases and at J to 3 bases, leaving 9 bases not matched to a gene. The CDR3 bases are TGCAGCGTTGAATCAGGGACAGTTACCGACTATGGCTACACCTTC. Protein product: CSVESGTVTDYGYTF.

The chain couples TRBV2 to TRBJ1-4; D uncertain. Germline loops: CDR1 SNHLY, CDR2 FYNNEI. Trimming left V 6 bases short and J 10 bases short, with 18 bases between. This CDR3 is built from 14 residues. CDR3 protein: CASRDGTGFGKLFF. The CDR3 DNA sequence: TGTGCCAGCAGGGACGGTACGGGGTTTGGAAAACTGTTTTTT.

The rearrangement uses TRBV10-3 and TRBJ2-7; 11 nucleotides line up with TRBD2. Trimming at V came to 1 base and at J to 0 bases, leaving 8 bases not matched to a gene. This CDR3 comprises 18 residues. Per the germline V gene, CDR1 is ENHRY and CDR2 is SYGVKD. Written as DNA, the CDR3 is TGTGCCATCAGTGAGTTCGTACTAGCGGGAGCCCCCTCCTACGAGCAGTACTTC. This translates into CAISEFVLAGAPSYEQYF.

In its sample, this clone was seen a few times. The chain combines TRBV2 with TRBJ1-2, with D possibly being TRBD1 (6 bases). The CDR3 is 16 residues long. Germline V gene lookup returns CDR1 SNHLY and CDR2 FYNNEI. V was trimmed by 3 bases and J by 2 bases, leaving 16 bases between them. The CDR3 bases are TGTGCCAGCAGTGACCTATACACCACAGGGAACTATGGCTACACCTTC. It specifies CASSDLYTTGNYGYTF.

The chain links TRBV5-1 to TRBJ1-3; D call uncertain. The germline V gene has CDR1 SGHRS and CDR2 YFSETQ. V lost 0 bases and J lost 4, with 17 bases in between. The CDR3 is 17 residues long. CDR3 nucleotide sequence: TGCGCCAGCAGCTTGGCCTTAACTACGGGAGAAGGAAACACCATATATTTT. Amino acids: CASSLALTTGEGNTIYF.

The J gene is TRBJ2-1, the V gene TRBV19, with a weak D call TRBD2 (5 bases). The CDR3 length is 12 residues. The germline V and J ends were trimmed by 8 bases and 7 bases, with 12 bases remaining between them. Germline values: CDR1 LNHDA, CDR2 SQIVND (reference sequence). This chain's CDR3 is CASGRSGNEQFF. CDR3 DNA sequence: TGTGCCAGTGGACGAAGCGGTAATGAGCAGTTCTTC.

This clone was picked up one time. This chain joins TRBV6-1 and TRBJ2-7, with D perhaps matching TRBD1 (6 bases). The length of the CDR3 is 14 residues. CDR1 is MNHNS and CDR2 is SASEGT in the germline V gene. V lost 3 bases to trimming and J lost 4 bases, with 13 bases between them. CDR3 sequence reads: CASSDLGQLYEQYF. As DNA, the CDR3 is TGTGCCAGCAGTGACCTAGGACAGCTTTACGAGCAGTACTTC.

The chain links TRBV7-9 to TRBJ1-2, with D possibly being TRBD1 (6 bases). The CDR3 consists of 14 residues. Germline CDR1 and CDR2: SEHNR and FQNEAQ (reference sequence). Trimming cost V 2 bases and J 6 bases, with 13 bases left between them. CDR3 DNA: TGTGCCAGCAGCTTAAACCAGGGGCTGGATGGCTACACCTTC. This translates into CASSLNQGLDGYTF.

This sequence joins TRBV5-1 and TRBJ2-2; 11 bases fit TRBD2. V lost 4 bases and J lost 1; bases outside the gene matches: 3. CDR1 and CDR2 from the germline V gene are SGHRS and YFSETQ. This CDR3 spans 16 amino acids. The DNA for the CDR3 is TGCGCCAGCAGCGACGGGACTAGCGGGAACACCGGGGAGCTGTTTTTT. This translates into CASSDGTSGNTGELFF.

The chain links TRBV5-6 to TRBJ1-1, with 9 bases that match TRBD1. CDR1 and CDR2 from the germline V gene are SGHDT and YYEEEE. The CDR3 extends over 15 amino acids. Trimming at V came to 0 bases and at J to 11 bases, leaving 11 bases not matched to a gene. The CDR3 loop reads CASSLGTGGPRVAFF. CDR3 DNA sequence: TGTGCCAGCAGCTTGGGCACAGGGGGCCCTAGGGTGGCTTTCTTT.

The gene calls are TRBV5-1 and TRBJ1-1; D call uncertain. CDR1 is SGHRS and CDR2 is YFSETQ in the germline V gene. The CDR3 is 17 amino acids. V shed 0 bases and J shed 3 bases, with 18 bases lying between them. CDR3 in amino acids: CASSLASVNGLDTEAFF. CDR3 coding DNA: TGCGCCAGCAGCTTGGCGTCAGTTAATGGGCTGGACACTGAAGCTTTCTTT. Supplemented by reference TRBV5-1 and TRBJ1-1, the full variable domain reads KAGVTQTPRYLIKTRGQQVTLSCSPISGHRSVSWYQQTPGQGLQFLFEYFSETQRNKGNFPGRFSGRQFSNSRSEMNVSTLELGDSALYLCASSLASVNGLDTEAFFGQGTRLTVV.

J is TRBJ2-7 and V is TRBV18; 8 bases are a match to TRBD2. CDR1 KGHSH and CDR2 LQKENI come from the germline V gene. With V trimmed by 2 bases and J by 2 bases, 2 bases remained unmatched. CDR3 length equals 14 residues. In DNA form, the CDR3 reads TGTGCCAGCTCACCAAGGACTAGCCCCTACGAGCAGTACTTC. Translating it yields CASSPRTSPYEQYF.

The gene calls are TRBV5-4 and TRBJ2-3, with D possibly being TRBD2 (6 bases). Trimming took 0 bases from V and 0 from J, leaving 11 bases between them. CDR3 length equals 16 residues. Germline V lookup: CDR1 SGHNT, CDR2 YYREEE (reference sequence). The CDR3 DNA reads TGTGCCAGCAGCTTGGTGGGGGGAGCTAGCACAGATACGCAGTATTTT. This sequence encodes CASSLVGGASTDTQYF.

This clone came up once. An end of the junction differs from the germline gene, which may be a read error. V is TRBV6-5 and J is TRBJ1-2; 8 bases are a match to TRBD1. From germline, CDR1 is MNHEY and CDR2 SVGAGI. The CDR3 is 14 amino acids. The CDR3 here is CASSSPGQGVPMGF. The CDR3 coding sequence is TGTGCCAGCAGTTCCCCAGGACAGGGCGTTCCCATGGGCTTC.

CDR3 loop: CASSPIGDSEQFF. In nucleotides, the CDR3 is TGTGCCAGCTCACCGATAGGGGACAGTGAGCAGTTCTTC. The rearrangement links TRBV18 to TRBJ2-1, with 7 bases that match TRBD1. The trim removed 3 bases at V and 9 bases at J, leaving 5 bases unmatched. The V gene's germline CDR1 is KGHSH and CDR2 LQKENI. This CDR3 comprises 13 residues.

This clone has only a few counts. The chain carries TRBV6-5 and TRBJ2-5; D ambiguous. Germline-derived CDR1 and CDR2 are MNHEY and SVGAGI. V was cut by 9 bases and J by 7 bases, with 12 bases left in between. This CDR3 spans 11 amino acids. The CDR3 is CASTARGTQYF. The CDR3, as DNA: TGTGCCAGTACAGCCCGTGGGACCCAGTACTTC.

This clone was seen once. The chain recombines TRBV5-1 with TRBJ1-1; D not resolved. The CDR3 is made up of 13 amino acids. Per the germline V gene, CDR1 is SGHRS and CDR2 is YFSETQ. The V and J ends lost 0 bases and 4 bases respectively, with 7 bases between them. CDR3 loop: CASSLAGFTEAFF. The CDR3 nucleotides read TGCGCCAGCAGCTTGGCGGGGTTCACTGAAGCTTTCTTT.

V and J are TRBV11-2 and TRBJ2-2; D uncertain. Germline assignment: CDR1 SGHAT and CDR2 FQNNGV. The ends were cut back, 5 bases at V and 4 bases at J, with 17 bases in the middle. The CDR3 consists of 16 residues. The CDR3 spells CASSTRLTRGTGELFF. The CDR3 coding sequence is TGTGCCAGCAGCACAAGGCTAACTCGAGGCACCGGGGAGCTGTTTTTT.

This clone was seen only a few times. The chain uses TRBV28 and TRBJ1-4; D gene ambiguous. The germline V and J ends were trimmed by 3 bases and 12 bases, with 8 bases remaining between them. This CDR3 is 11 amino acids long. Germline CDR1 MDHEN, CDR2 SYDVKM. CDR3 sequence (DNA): TGTGCCAGCAGTTTGTCCCGGGAACTGTTTTTT. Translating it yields CASSLSRELFF.